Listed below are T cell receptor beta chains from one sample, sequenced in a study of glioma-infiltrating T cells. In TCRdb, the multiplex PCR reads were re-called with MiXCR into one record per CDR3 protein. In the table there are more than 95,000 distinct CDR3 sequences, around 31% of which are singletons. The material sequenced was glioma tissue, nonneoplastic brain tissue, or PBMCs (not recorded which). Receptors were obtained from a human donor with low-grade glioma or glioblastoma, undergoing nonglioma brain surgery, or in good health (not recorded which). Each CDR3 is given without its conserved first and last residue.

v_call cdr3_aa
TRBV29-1 SATGATDTQY
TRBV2 ASGGEGTDTQY
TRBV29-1 SVDASGIYGYT
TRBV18 ASSPFPGQLLPGGNNEQF
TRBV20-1 SARAKVGAYGYT
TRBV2 AQPRTQGTEAF
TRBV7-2 ASSLMGGGSPYEQY
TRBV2 ASALGTASTDTQY
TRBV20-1 SARSPRQPNQLQH
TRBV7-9 ASSLSDSNEKLF
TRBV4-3 ASSLQEGRYVVHEQY
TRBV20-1 SASRQYNEQF
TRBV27 ASSRSAGSNQPQH
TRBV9 ASSVQGTAGNTIY
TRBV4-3 ASSQDWGGLINEQF
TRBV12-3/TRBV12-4 ASTPGQGFSYT
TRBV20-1 SARDGTAWGGYT
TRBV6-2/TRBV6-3 ASSYESNSPLH
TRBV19 ASTVTGRNYT
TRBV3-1 ASSPRGDTDTQY
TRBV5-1 ASSLEGSSYNEQF
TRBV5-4 ASSSSGTKTGELF
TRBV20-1 SARVNVGSNQPQH
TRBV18 ASSPLPGYEQY
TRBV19 ASSLEGFYGYT
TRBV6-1 ASSESALLDTQY
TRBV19 AISIAGSLGYGYT
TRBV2 ASSVGGRGYEQY
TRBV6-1 ASRADRDSSSYEQY
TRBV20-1 SAVYSGGAIAKNIQY
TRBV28 ASSSANRYEQY
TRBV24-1 ATSGESSGSSYEQY